Listed below are T cell receptor beta chains from one sample, sequenced in a study of shared clonotypes between healthy human individuals. Clones were sequenced by immunoSEQ multiplex PCR, and TCRdb holds only the in-frame ones, with some missing. The repertoire includes 700,000 to 950,000 clones, just over 95% of them detected once, and roughly 0.23% sits in the top ten. Sequenced input: naive CD8+ T cells sorted from blood. The receptors stem from a man aged 25-40 years in good health. The CDR3 runs from the conserved cysteine through the conserved F or W. A D gene is named only where the DNA matches it firmly. Clone size, where shown, is once, few, many, or a class for clones that have expanded.

J gene: TRBJ2-2; D gene: -; V gene: TRBV7-2; CDR3 length: 14; clone size: -; CDR3 DNA: TGTGCCAGCAGCTCGGGACTCCGCCCCGGGGAGCTGTTTTTT; CDR3 protein: CASSSGLRPGELFF
J gene: TRBJ1-1; D gene: -; V gene: TRBV27; CDR3 length: 13; clone size: -; CDR3 DNA: TGTGCCAGCAGTTTATCAGTCCAAACTGAAGCTTTCTTT; CDR3 protein: CASSLSVQTEAFF
J gene: TRBJ2-7; D gene: TRBD2; V gene: TRBV7-2; CDR3 length: 15; clone size: -; CDR3 DNA: TGTGCCAGCAGCTTGCTAGCGGGAGGGCCGGGAGAGCAGTACTTC; CDR3 protein: CASSLLAGGPGEQYF
J gene: TRBJ2-1; D gene: -; V gene: TRBV5-1; CDR3 length: 12; clone size: -; CDR3 DNA: TGCGCCAGCAGCTTGGACCAAAATGAGCAGTTCTTC; CDR3 protein: CASSLDQNEQFF
J gene: TRBJ2-3; D gene: TRBD2; V gene: TRBV5-4; CDR3 length: 15; clone size: -; CDR3 DNA: TGTGCCAGCAGCTTTTTCCTAGCGGGAGCGGATACGCAGTATTTT; CDR3 protein: CASSFFLAGADTQYF
J gene: TRBJ1-4; D gene: TRBD1; V gene: TRBV5-1; CDR3 length: 17; clone size: -; CDR3 DNA: TGCGCCAGCAGCCCAACAGGGACAGGAGCGGCTAATGAAAAACTGTTTTTT; CDR3 protein: CASSPTGTGAANEKLFF
J gene: TRBJ1-1; D gene: -; V gene: TRBV4-3; CDR3 length: 14; clone size: -; CDR3 DNA: TGCGCCAGCAGCCAAGGGGTGATGAACACTGAAGCTTTCTTT; CDR3 protein: CASSQGVMNTEAFF
J gene: TRBJ2-2; D gene: -; V gene: TRBV9; CDR3 length: 13; clone size: -; CDR3 DNA: TGTGCCAGCAGCGTAGGTTCCGCCGGGGAGCTGTTTTTT; CDR3 protein: CASSVGSAGELFF
J gene: TRBJ2-1; D gene: TRBD1; V gene: TRBV7-9; CDR3 length: 15; clone size: -; CDR3 DNA: TGTGCCAGCAGCCAGGGACAGGGGGCAAACAATGAGCAGTTCTTC; CDR3 protein: CASSQGQGANNEQFF
J gene: TRBJ2-3; D gene: -; V gene: TRBV27; CDR3 length: 14; clone size: -; CDR3 DNA: TGTGCCAGCAGTTTGTACAGTCCGACAGATACGCAGTATTTT; CDR3 protein: CASSLYSPTDTQYF
J gene: TRBJ2-7; D gene: TRBD2; V gene: TRBV15; CDR3 length: 15; clone size: -; CDR3 DNA: TGTGCCACCAGCAGAGGAACTAGCGCAACCTACGAGCAGTACTTC; CDR3 protein: CATSRGTSATYEQYF
J gene: TRBJ2-3; D gene: TRBD1; V gene: TRBV27; CDR3 length: 15; clone size: -; CDR3 DNA: TGTGCCAGCAGTACCGGGACAGGGGGCCTAGATACGCAGTATTTT; CDR3 protein: CASSTGTGGLDTQYF
J gene: TRBJ2-5; D gene: -; V gene: TRBV9; CDR3 length: 14; clone size: -; CDR3 DNA: TGTGCCAGCAGCGCTGGGGTATCCCAAGAGACCCAGTACTTC; CDR3 protein: CASSAGVSQETQYF
J gene: TRBJ1-5; D gene: -; V gene: TRBV21-1; CDR3 length: 9; clone size: -; CDR3 DNA: TGTGCCAGCAGCAAAGCGGTCTCATTT; CDR3 protein: CASSKAVSF
J gene: TRBJ2-7; D gene: TRBD2; V gene: TRBV5-1; CDR3 length: 15; clone size: once; CDR3 DNA: TGCGCCAGCAGCTTGGAAGCGGGGTCCGGTTACGAGCAGTACTTC; CDR3 protein: CASSLEAGSGYEQYF
J gene: TRBJ2-5; D gene: TRBD2; V gene: TRBV6-5; CDR3 length: 15; clone size: -; CDR3 DNA: TGTGCCAGCAGTTACGTAGCGGGAGAGTCGGAGACCCAGTACTTC; CDR3 protein: CASSYVAGESETQYF
J gene: TRBJ2-1; D gene: -; V gene: TRBV11-2; CDR3 length: 14; clone size: -; CDR3 DNA: TGTGCCAGCAGCTTAGACGTCGGAGACAATGAGCAGTTCTTC; CDR3 protein: CASSLDVGDNEQFF
J gene: TRBJ2-1; D gene: -; V gene: TRBV5-6; CDR3 length: 17; clone size: -; CDR3 DNA: TGTGCCAGCAGCTTGGATGGGGCTGGATGGGGGTACAATGAGCAGTTCTTC; CDR3 protein: CASSLDGAGWGYNEQFF
J gene: TRBJ1-1; D gene: TRBD1; V gene: TRBV7-8; CDR3 length: 15; clone size: once; CDR3 DNA: TGTGCCAGCAGCTCAGCGGACAGGGCCGGGACTGAAGCTTTCTTT; CDR3 protein: CASSSADRAGTEAFF
J gene: TRBJ1-5; D gene: -; V gene: TRBV27; CDR3 length: 14; clone size: once; CDR3 DNA: TGTGCCAGCAGTTTATGGGCAGGGAATCAGCCCCAGCATTTT; CDR3 protein: CASSLWAGNQPQHF
J gene: TRBJ2-7; D gene: TRBD1; V gene: TRBV4-3; CDR3 length: 18; clone size: -; CDR3 DNA: TGCGCCAGCAGCCAAGAAGTGGTTGCGGGACAGGGTGTGTACGAGCAGTACTTC; CDR3 protein: CASSQEVVAGQGVYEQYF
J gene: TRBJ2-7; D gene: -; V gene: TRBV6-5; CDR3 length: 12; clone size: once; CDR3 DNA: TGTGCCGTCCGGGATCGAGCCTACGAGCAGTACTTC; CDR3 protein: CAVRDRAYEQYF